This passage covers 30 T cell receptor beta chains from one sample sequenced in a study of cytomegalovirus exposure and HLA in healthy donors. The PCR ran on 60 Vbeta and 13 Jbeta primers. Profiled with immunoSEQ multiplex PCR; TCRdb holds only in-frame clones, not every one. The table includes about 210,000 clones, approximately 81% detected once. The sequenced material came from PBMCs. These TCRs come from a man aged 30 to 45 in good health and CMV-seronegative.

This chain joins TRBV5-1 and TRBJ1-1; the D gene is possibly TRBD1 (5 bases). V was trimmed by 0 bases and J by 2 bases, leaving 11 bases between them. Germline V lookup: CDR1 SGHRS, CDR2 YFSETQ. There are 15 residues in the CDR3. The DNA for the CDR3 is TGCGCCAGCAGCTTGGCAGGGATGGTTAACACTGAAGCTTTCTTT. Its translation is CASSLAGMVNTEAFF.

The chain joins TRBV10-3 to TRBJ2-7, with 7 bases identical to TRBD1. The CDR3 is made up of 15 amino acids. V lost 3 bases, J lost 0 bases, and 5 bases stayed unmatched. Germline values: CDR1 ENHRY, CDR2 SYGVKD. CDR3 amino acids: CAISEYDRASYEQYF. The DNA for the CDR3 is TGTGCCATCAGTGAATACGACAGGGCCTCCTACGAGCAGTACTTC.

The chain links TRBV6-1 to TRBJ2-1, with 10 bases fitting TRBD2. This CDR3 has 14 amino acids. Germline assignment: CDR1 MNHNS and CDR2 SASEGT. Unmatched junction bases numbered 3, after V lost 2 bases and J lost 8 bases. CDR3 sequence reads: CASSETSGVDEQFF. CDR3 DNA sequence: TGTGCCAGCAGTGAAACTAGCGGGGTAGATGAGCAGTTCTTC.

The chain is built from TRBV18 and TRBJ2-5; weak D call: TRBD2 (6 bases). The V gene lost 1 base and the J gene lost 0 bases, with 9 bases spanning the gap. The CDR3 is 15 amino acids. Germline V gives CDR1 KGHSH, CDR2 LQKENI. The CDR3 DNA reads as TGTGCCAGCTCACCACTAGCGGCGTACCAAGAGACCCAGTACTTC. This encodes CASSPLAAYQETQYF.

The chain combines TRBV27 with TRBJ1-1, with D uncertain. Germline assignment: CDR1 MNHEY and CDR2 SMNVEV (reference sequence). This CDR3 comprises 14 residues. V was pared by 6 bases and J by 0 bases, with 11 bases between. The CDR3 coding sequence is TGTGCCAGCAGGAAACAGAACATGAACACTGAAGCTTTCTTT. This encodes CASRKQNMNTEAFF.

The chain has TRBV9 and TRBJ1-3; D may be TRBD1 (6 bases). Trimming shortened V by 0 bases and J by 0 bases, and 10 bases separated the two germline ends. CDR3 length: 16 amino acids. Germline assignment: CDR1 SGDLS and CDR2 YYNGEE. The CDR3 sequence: CASSVGQAFSGNTIYF. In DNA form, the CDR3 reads TGTGCCAGCAGCGTAGGACAGGCCTTCTCTGGAAACACCATATATTTT.

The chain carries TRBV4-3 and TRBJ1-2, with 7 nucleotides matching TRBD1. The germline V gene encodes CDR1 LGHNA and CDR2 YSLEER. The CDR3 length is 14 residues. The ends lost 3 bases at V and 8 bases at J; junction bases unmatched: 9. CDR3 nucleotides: TGCGCCAGCAGCCAGATTACAGGGGCGTTGGGCTACACCTTC. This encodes CASSQITGALGYTF.

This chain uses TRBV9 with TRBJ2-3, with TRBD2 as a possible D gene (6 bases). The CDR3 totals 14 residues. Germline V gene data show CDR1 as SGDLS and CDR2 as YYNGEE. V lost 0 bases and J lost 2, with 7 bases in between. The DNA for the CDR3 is TGTGCCAGCAGCGTAGGGGACTTCACAGATACGCAGTATTTT. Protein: CASSVGDFTDTQYF.

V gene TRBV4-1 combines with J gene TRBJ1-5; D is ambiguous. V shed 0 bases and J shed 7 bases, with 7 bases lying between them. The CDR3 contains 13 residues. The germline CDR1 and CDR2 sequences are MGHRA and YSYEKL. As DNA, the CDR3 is TGCGCCAGCAGCCAAGATGAGGTACAGCCCCAGCATTTT. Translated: CASSQDEVQPQHF.

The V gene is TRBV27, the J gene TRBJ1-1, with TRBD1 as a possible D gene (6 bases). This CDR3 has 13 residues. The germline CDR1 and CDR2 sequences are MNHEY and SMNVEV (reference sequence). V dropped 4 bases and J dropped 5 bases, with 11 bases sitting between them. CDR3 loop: CASSWAGETEAFF. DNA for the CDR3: TGTGCCAGCAGTTGGGCAGGGGAGACTGAAGCTTTCTTT.

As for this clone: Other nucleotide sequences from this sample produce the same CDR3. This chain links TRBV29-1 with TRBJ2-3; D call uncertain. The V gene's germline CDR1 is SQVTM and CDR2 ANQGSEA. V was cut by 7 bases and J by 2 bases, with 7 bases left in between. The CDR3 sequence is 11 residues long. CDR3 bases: TGCAGCGCCCGGGTCACAGATACGCAGTATTTT. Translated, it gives CSARVTDTQYF.

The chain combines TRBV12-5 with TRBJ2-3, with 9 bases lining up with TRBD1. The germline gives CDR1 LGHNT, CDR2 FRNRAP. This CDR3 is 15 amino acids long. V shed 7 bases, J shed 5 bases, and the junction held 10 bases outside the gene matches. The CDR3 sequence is CASATGQGFGDTQYF. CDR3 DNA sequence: TGTGCTAGTGCCACGGGACAGGGATTCGGAGATACGCAGTATTTT.

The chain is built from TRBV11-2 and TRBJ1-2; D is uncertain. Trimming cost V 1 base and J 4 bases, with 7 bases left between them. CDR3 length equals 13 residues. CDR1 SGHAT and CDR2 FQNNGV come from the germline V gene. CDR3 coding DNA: TGTGCCAGCAGCTTAGGTGGCGGCTATGGCTACACCTTC. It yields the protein CASSLGGGYGYTF.

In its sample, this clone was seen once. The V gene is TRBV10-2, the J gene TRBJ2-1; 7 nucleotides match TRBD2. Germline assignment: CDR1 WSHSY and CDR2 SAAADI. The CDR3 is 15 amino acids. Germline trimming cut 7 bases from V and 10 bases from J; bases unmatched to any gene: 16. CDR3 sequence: CASTSPPPALAEQFF. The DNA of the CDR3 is TGCGCCAGCACTTCTCCCCCGCCGGCACTAGCGGAGCAGTTCTTC.

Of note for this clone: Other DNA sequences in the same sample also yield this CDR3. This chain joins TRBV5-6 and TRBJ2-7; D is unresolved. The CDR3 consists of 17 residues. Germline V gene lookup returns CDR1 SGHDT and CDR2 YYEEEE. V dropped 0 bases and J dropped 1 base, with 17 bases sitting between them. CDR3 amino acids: CASSLVVANRYSYEQYF. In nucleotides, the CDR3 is TGTGCCAGCAGCTTGGTTGTGGCGAACAGATATTCCTACGAGCAGTACTTC.

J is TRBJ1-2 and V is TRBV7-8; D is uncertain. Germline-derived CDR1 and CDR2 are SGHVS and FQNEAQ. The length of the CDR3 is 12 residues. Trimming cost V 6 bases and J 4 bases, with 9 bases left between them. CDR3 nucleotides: TGTGCCAGCAGGCCCGCCGGCTATGGCTACACCTTC. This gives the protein CASRPAGYGYTF.

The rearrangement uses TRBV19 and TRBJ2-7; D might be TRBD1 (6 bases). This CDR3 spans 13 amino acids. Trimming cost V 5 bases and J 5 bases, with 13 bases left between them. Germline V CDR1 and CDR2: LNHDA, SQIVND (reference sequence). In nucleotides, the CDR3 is TGTGCCAGTAGTGTTGGGGGCTTCAACGAGCAGTACTTC. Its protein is CASSVGGFNEQYF.

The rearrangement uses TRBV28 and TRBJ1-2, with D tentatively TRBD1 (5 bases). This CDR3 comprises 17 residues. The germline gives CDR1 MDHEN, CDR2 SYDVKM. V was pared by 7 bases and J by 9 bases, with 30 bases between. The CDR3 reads CASTPRWQGDPQRSYTF. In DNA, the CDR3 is TGTGCCAGCACCCCCCGGTGGCAGGGCGACCCTCAGAGAAGCTACACCTTC.

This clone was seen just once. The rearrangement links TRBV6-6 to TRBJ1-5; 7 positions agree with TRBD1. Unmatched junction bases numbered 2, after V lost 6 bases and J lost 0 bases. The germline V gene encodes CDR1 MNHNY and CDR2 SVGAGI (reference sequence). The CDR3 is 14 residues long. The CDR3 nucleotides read TGTGCCAGCAGCGCAGGGGGTAGCAATCAGCCCCAGCATTTT. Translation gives CASSAGGSNQPQHF.

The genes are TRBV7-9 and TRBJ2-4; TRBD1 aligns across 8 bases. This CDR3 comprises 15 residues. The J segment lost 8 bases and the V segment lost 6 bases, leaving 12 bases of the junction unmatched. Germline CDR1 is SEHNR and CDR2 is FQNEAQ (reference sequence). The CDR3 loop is CASRPEGRGRDIQYF. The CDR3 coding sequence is TGTGCCAGCAGACCGGAGGGCAGGGGGCGTGACATTCAGTACTTC. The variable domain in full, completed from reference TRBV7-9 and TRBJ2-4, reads DTGVSQNPRHKITKRGQNVTFRCDPISEHNRLYWYRQTLGQGPEFLTYFQNEAQLEKSRLLSDRFSAERPKGSFSTLEIQRTEQGDSAMYLCASRPEGRGRDIQYFGAGTRLSVL.

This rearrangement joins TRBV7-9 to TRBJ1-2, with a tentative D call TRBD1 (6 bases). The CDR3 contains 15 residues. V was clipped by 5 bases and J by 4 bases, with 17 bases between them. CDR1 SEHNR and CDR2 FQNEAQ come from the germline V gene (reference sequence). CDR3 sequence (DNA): TGTGCCAGCAGCCGTAACAGGGTTGGGAGCTATGGCTACACCTTC. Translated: CASSRNRVGSYGYTF.

The CDR3, as DNA: TGTGCCATCAGTGGTAATCGGGCTAGCGGGGCGGGGGAGCAGTACTTC. Translation gives CAISGNRASGAGEQYF. The chain has TRBV10-3 and TRBJ2-7, with 9 bases fitting TRBD2. There are 16 residues in the CDR3. V lost 4 bases to trimming and J lost 7 bases; unmatched junction nucleotides: 14. Germline values: CDR1 ENHRY, CDR2 SYGVKD.

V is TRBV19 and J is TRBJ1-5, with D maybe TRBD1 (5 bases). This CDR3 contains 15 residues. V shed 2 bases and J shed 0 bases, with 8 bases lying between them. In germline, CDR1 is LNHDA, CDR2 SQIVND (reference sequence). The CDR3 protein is CASSITGASNQPQHF. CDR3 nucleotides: TGTGCCAGTAGTATAACAGGAGCTAGCAATCAGCCCCAGCATTTT.

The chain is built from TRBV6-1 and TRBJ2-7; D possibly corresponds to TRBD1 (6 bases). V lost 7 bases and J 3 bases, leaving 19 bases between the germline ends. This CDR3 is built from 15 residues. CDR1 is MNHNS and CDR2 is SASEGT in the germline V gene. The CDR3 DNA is TGTGCCAGCAAAAAACCGGACAGTTTTGTCTACGAGCAGTACTTC. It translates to CASKKPDSFVYEQYF.

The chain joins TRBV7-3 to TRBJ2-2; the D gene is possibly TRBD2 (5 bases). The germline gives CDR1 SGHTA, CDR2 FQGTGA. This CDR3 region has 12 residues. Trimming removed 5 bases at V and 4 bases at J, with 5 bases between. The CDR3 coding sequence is TGTGCCAGCAGCCTAGCCACCGGGGAGCTGTTTTTT. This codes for CASSLATGELFF.

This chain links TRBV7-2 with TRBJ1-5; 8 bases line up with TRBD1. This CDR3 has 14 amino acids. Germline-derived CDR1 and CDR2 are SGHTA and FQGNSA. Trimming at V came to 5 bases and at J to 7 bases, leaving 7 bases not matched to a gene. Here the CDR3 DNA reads TGTGCCAGCAGCGCCCGGACAGGGAGGCAGCCCCAGCATTTT. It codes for CASSARTGRQPQHF.

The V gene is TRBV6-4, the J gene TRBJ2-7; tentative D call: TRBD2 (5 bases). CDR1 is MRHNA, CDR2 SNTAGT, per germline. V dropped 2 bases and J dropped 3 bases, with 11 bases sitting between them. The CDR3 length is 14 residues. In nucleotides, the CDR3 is TGTGCCAGCAGTGACGGACTCGAGAACTACGAGCAGTACTTC. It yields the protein CASSDGLENYEQYF.

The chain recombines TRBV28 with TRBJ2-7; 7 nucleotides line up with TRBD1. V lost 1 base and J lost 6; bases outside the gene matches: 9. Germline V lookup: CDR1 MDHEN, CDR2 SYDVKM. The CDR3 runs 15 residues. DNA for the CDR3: TGTGCCAGCAGTTTATCGACAGGGAGTTGGTCCGAGCAGTACTTC. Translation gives CASSLSTGSWSEQYF.

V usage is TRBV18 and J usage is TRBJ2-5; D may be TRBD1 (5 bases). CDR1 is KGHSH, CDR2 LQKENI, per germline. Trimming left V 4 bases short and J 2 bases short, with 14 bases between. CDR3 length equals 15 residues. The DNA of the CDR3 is TGTGCCAGCTCACTCCCCCGACAGAATCAAGAGACCCAGTACTTC. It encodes CASSLPRQNQETQYF.

The CDR3 nucleotides are TGTGCCAGCAGTGAGGGGGGGAAGACTGAAGCTTTCTTT. It is translated as CASSEGGKTEAFF. This chain uses TRBV2 with TRBJ1-1, with D possibly TRBD1 on 5 matching bases. The CDR3 runs to 13 residues. Germline V lookup: CDR1 SNHLY, CDR2 FYNNEI. Trimming shortened V by 3 bases and J by 5 bases, and 10 bases separated the two germline ends.